This T cell receptor (beta chain) was profiled in a study of shared clonotypes between healthy human individuals. V dropped 4 bases and J dropped 1 base, with 15 bases sitting between them. Germline-derived CDR1 and CDR2 are SGHNT and YYREEE (reference sequence). The CDR3 runs 15 residues. Replicate PCRs from sorted subsets contained 200 ng DNA, which is 29,000 or so T cell genomes. Sequencing used immunoSEQ multiplex PCR; TCRdb keeps in-frame clones, though not all of them. The repertoire consists of about 680,000 clones, with approximately 79% occurring once and the leading ten covering 1.7%. Turning to this clone: Antigen unknown.

The study's findings and limits: The naive CD4 repertoires of a few donors were compared, and approximately 5.3% of clonotypes were shared.

The clonotype originates from a woman aged 25 to 39 in good health. V usage is TRBV5-4 and J usage is TRBJ2-7; D is ambiguous. Material: memory CD4+ T cells sorted from blood. The subset: CD45RA-negative fraction. CDR3: CASSPQAGISYEQYF. The CDR3 DNA sequence: TGTGCCAGCAGCCCCCAGGCAGGTATTTCCTACGAGCAGTACTTC.